The sequence of this T cell receptor (beta chain) was determined in a study of blood T cell repertoires in COVID-19. Study information: There were acute and convalescent COVID-19 samples, and they came from the United States, Italy and Spain. PBMCs, B-cell-depleted T cells, or T cells provided the cDNA or gDNA that made up the material.

Study processing details: Scientists estimated how many nucleated cells there were by amplifying reference gene primers. TCRdb keeps only in-frame clones here, not all; method: immunoSEQ multiplex PCR. Clone size and V and J calls were adopted from that table, with D and trimming inferred from the DNA. The data contain 150,000 to 200,000 clones, over 75% of them singletons. CDR1 is ENHRY, CDR2 SYGVKD, per germline. There are 16 residues in the CDR3. Trimming took 6 bases from V and 3 from J; bases not matched to a gene: 6. This receptor was obtained from a woman of 80 years or more with active or convalescent COVID-19. The chain is built from TRBV10-3 and TRBJ2-7; TRBD2 matches 15 bases. Specimen: peripheral blood. DNA of the CDR3: TGTGCCATCAGCCGAGGACTAGCGGGGGGGCTCTACGAGCAGTACTTC. Translation gives CAISRGLAGGLYEQYF.